The 15 T cell receptor beta chains below come from one sample, sequenced in a study of blood T cell repertoires in COVID-19. Profiled with immunoSEQ multiplex PCR; TCRdb holds only in-frame clones, not every one. The table records fewer than 300,000 clones, 85% to 90% of them present only once. Sample: PBMCs or T cells enriched from blood (not recorded which). These receptors were obtained from a man between 18 and 29 years old who had recovered from COVID-19.

This chain uses TRBV3-1 (or the pseudogene TRBV3-2) with TRBJ1-5, with D possibly being TRBD1 (6 bases). CDR3 length equals 15 residues. V was pared by 3 bases and J by 3 bases, with 12 bases between. Germline V gene data show CDR1 as LGHDT and CDR2 as YNNKEL (reference sequence). The CDR3 sequence: CASSQETGNNQPQHF. Here the CDR3 DNA reads TGTGCCAGCAGCCAGGAAACAGGGAACAATCAGCCCCAGCATTTT.

V and J are TRBV5-4 and TRBJ1-2; the match to TRBD1 covers 7 bases. Germline CDR1 SGHNT, CDR2 YYREEE (reference sequence). This CDR3 spans 13 amino acids. The ends lost 6 bases at V and 0 bases at J; junction bases unmatched: 2. In DNA, the CDR3 is TGTGCCAGCAAGGGACAGCCTAACTATGGCTACACCTTC. It encodes CASKGQPNYGYTF.

This chain connects TRBV27 to TRBJ2-2, with 9 bases lining up with TRBD2. The CDR3 is 17 amino acids. Germline trimming cut 8 bases from V and 4 bases from J; bases unmatched to any gene: 14. Germline loops: CDR1 MNHEY, CDR2 SMNVEV (reference sequence). The CDR3 protein is CASGNPRREGRTGELFF. The CDR3 bases are TGTGCCAGCGGTAACCCACGGCGGGAGGGACGCACCGGGGAGCTGTTTTTT.

The chain employs TRBV11-2 and TRBJ2-7, with D perhaps matching TRBD2 (6 bases). Germline lookup yields CDR1 SGHAT and CDR2 FQNNGV. The ends were cut back, 5 bases at V and 9 bases at J, with 17 bases in the middle. The CDR3 is made up of 13 amino acids. CDR3 sequence (DNA): TGTGCCAGCAGCGCAGAAGGGCGGGGTTGGCAGTACTTC. Amino acids: CASSAEGRGWQYF. Full variable domain (missing parts from reference TRBV11-2 and TRBJ2-7): EAGVAQSPRYKIIEKRQSVAFWCNPISGHATLYWYQQILGQGPKLLIQFQNNGVVDDSQLPKDRFSAERLKGVDSTLKIQPAKLEDSAVYLCASSAEGRGWQYFGPGTRLTVT.

This clone was seen a single time. The V gene is TRBV12-5, the J gene TRBJ1-1; D unclear. Trimming removed 1 base at V and 5 bases at J, with 11 bases between. CDR1 and CDR2 from the germline V gene are LGHNT and FRNRAP. This CDR3 spans 14 amino acids. For the CDR3, the DNA is TGTGCTAGTGGTTTGGGGGGAGCTGGAACTGAAGCTTTCTTT. Encoded protein: CASGLGGAGTEAFF. The full variable domain, rest sourced from reference TRBV12-5 and TRBJ1-1, is DARVTQTPRHKVTEMGQEVTMRCQPILGHNTVFWYRQTMMQGLELLAYFRNRAPLDDSGMPKDRFSAEMPDATLATLKIQPSEPRDSAVYFCASGLGGAGTEAFFGQGTRLTVV.

The DNA of the CDR3 is TGTGCCAGCAGCCTGAACTCCGCAGATACGCAGTATTTT. Its translation: CASSLNSADTQYF. V and J are TRBV5-4 and TRBJ2-3; D gene ambiguous. The CDR3 totals 13 residues. V dropped 4 bases and J dropped 4 bases, with 10 bases sitting between them. The germline V gene encodes CDR1 SGHNT and CDR2 YYREEE (reference sequence).

The chain is built from TRBV18 and TRBJ2-5; a weak D match, TRBD1 (6 bases). Trimming removed 3 bases at V and 2 bases at J, with 16 bases between. Germline V gene data show CDR1 as KGHSH and CDR2 as LQKENI. The CDR3 has 16 residues. The DNA for the CDR3 is TGTGCCAGCTCACCGTTTGCCAGGGGATTTCAAGAGACCCAGTACTTC. Translated, it gives CASSPFARGFQETQYF.

The table lists this clone with a count of one. The rearrangement joins TRBV18 to TRBJ2-3; 8 bases are shared with TRBD1. Per germline, CDR1 KGHSH and CDR2 LQKENI. The CDR3 extends over 16 amino acids. V was clipped by 0 bases and J by 8 bases; unmatched bases: 10. The CDR3 region is CASSPPDRADGGTQYF. The CDR3 DNA reads TGTGCCAGCTCACCACCGGACAGGGCAGATGGGGGTACGCAGTATTTT.

The genes are TRBV11-2 and TRBJ2-7; 15 nucleotides agree with TRBD2. This CDR3 has 17 amino acids. Trimming removed 3 bases from V and 5 bases from J; junction bases left unmatched: 8. CDR1 SGHAT and CDR2 FQNNGV come from the germline V gene. The DNA of the CDR3 is TGTGCCAGCAGCTTCATCACGGGACTAGCGGGAGGTAACGAGCAGTACTTC. Residues: CASSFITGLAGGNEQYF.

The chain's CDR3 is CAWIRWDRAVEQFF. The DNA of the CDR3 is TGTGCCTGGATTCGGTGGGACAGGGCGGTTGAGCAGTTCTTC. The chain recombines TRBV30 with TRBJ2-1; 9 bases agree with TRBD1. Germline V gives CDR1 GTSNPN, CDR2 SVGIG (reference sequence). With V trimmed by 4 bases and J by 9 bases, 10 bases remained unmatched. The CDR3 has 14 amino acids.

This sequence joins TRBV7-9 and TRBJ1-2, with 7 bases lining up with TRBD1. Germline CDR1 reads SEHNR; CDR2 reads FQNEAQ (reference sequence). Losses at the gene ends were 0 bases for V and 8 bases for J; bases not matched to a gene: 0. The CDR3 covers 12 residues. The CDR3 here is CASSLAGGGYTF. The CDR3 bases are TGTGCCAGCAGCTTAGCAGGGGGCGGCTACACCTTC.

The chain couples TRBV4-1 to TRBJ2-5; 13 nucleotides match TRBD2. V lost 0 bases, J lost 1 base, and 5 bases stayed unmatched. Germline V gene sequence: CDR1 MGHRA, CDR2 YSYEKL. The CDR3 runs 18 residues. CDR3 sequence reads: CASSQDFRTSGSQETQYF. For the CDR3, the DNA is TGCGCCAGCAGCCAAGATTTTCGGACTAGCGGGAGCCAAGAGACCCAGTACTTC.

The chain combines TRBV11-2 with TRBJ2-3; a weak D match, TRBD1 (5 bases). Germline lookup yields CDR1 SGHAT and CDR2 FQNNGV. The V end lost 1 base, the J end lost 2 bases, and 7 bases lay between the germline ends. The CDR3 consists of 14 residues. The CDR3 reads CASSLGQYTDTQYF. The CDR3 region has the DNA TGTGCCAGCAGCTTAGGACAGTACACAGATACGCAGTATTTT.

The table lists this clone with a count of one. The chain carries TRBV6-1 and TRBJ1-3; 9 bases are a match to TRBD1. J was trimmed by 4 bases and V by 2 bases; bases with no gene match: 3. Germline V gene data show CDR1 as MNHNS and CDR2 as SASEGT. The CDR3 is made up of 15 amino acids. The CDR3: CASSEYGTGGNTIYF. The DNA of the CDR3 is TGTGCCAGCAGTGAATATGGGACAGGGGGAAACACCATATATTTT.

The chain uses TRBV28 and TRBJ1-4, with D unresolved. Per germline, CDR1 MDHEN and CDR2 SYDVKM. The CDR3 length is 15 residues. V lost 3 bases and J 5 bases, leaving 13 bases between the germline ends. The CDR3 is CASSFGDSGNEKLFF. The CDR3 DNA reads as TGTGCCAGCAGTTTTGGTGACTCGGGGAATGAAAAACTGTTTTTT.